This T cell receptor beta chain comes out of a study of T cell repertoires in cytomegalovirus infection. At the level of the study: It was the public TCR beta signatures that indicated both CMV infection and matching HLA type. Findings of the study overall: HLA-C-restricted CMV clonotypes gave the most frequent clonotype in two of eight donors.

With regard to this clonotype: Antigen specificity is unknown.

The CDR3 has 13 residues. V was trimmed by 0 bases and J by 11 bases, leaving 16 bases between them. Germline CDR1 reads DFQATT; CDR2 reads SNEGSKA (reference sequence). TCRdb re-analysed the reads in MiXCR, keeping a single row per CDR3 protein. The repertoire has around 350,000 distinct CDR3 sequences, 15% to 20% of them found once; the top ten carry around 8.6%. This TCR derives from a human donor in good health (CMV status not recorded). Some clones in this sample may be carry-over from other donors' samples. Sequencing was performed on PBMCs. The gene calls are TRBV20-1 and TRBJ1-1; weak D call: TRBD1 (5 bases). This CDR3 reads CSARDRRGRGAFF. CDR3 DNA sequence: TGCAGTGCTAGAGATCGTAGGGGTCGGGGGGCTTTCTTT.